Following are 31 T cell receptor beta chains from one sample sequenced in a study of shared clonotypes between healthy human individuals. TCRdb's copy holds only in-frame clones and misses some; the assay was immunoSEQ multiplex PCR. The sample includes about 980,000 clones, about three quarters of them seen just once. Sequenced input: memory CD4+ T cells sorted from blood. Subset here: CD45RA-negative fraction. Receptors originate from a man between 18 and 35 years old in good health.

This chain joins TRBV9 and TRBJ2-3; D is uncertain. Between the trimmed V and J ends, which lost 0 bases and 9 bases, there was a span of 11 bases. This CDR3 is built from 13 residues. Germline V gene sequence: CDR1 SGDLS, CDR2 YYNGEE. The CDR3 here is CASSVVVQSTQYF. The CDR3 DNA reads as TGTGCCAGCAGCGTAGTCGTTCAATCGACGCAGTATTTT.

As for this clone: The same CDR3 is also encoded by other DNA sequences in this sample. V gene TRBV28 combines with J gene TRBJ1-1, with D perhaps matching TRBD1 (6 bases). The CDR3 sequence is 15 residues long. Trimming took off 6 bases at V and 0 bases at J, with 14 bases between the two ends. The V gene's germline CDR1 is MDHEN and CDR2 SYDVKM. The CDR3 nucleotides are TGTGCCAGCAGCCCACCCACAGGGATGAACACTGAAGCTTTCTTT. Translating it yields CASSPPTGMNTEAFF.

In this sample, this clone turned up once. The chain employs TRBV28 and TRBJ1-4; 11 bases align to TRBD1. The CDR3 runs 17 residues. Germline CDR1 and CDR2: MDHEN and SYDVKM. J was trimmed by 8 bases and V by 6 bases; bases with no gene match: 14. The CDR3 sequence is CASSYLTPDRGREKLFF. CDR3 in DNA: TGTGCCAGCAGCTACCTTACCCCGGACAGGGGGCGAGAAAAACTGTTTTTT.

The chain joins TRBV21-1 to TRBJ1-5. TRBV21-1 is a known pseudogene. The CDR3 length is 14 residues. The CDR3 DNA sequence: TGTGCCAGCAGCAAACCGGAAAGCAATCAGCCCCAGCATTTT. This translates into CASSKPESNQPQHF.

The J gene is TRBJ2-7, the V gene TRBV4-2; the match to TRBD1 covers 8 bases. The germline V gene encodes CDR1 LGHNA and CDR2 YNFKEQ. Germline trimming cut 5 bases from V and 4 bases from J; bases unmatched to any gene: 10. The CDR3 covers 15 residues. For the CDR3, the DNA is TGTGCCAGCAGCTCATCCACCAGACAGGGGTACGAGCAGTACTTC. Translation: CASSSSTRQGYEQYF.

J is TRBJ2-1 and V is TRBV11-3; 10 bases fit TRBD2. The CDR3 has 15 residues. The trim removed 5 bases at V and 10 bases at J, leaving 11 bases unmatched. From germline, CDR1 is SGHNT and CDR2 YENEEA. In DNA form, the CDR3 reads TGTGCCAGCAGCACTGAAGGGACTAGCGCCACCGAGCAGTTCTTC. Protein: CASSTEGTSATEQFF.

The V call is TRBV5-1, the J call TRBJ2-7, with D possibly being TRBD2 (6 bases). From germline, CDR1 is SGHRS and CDR2 YFSETQ. The CDR3 runs 13 residues. Trimming removed 4 bases from V and 1 base from J, with 9 bases in between. The CDR3 nucleotides read TGCGCCAGCAGCATTAGCGGTTCCTACGAGCAGTACTTC. Amino acids: CASSISGSYEQYF.

The chain is built from TRBV6-1 and TRBJ1-2; D ambiguous. Deletions cut 7 bases from V and 1 base from J, with 13 bases between. The CDR3 runs to 14 residues. The V gene's germline CDR1 is MNHNS and CDR2 SASEGT. CDR3 sequence: CASTQAGSNYGYTF. For the CDR3, the DNA is TGTGCCAGCACCCAAGCGGGCAGTAACTATGGCTACACCTTC.

The chain recombines TRBV15 with TRBJ2-2; 8 bases are a match to TRBD1. The junction had 5 bases not matched to a gene; V was cut back by 6 bases and J by 5 bases. The germline gives CDR1 LNHNV, CDR2 YYDKDF (reference sequence). The CDR3 totals 14 residues. This chain's CDR3 is CATSQGAGTGELFF. The CDR3 nucleotides read TGTGCCACCAGTCAGGGGGCAGGGACCGGGGAGCTGTTTTTT.

The V and J genes are TRBV19 and TRBJ1-6; D not certain. The germline CDR1 and CDR2 sequences are LNHDA and SQIVND (reference sequence). CDR3 length equals 16 residues. Trimming took off 3 bases at V and 7 bases at J, with 16 bases between the two ends. The CDR3 DNA follows: TGTGCCAGTAGTATTGGAACCCAGATCCGGAATTCACCCCTCCACTTT. Amino acids: CASSIGTQIRNSPLHF.

The V call is TRBV9, the J call TRBJ1-2; 8 bases match TRBD1. The V gene's germline CDR1 is SGDLS and CDR2 YYNGEE. The CDR3 spans 13 residues. The junction had 1 base not matched to a gene; V was cut back by 3 bases and J by 3 bases. CDR3 residues: CASSGTGYYGYTF. The DNA of the CDR3 is TGTGCCAGCAGCGGGACAGGGTACTATGGCTACACCTTC.

This clone was observed a handful of times. The J gene is TRBJ2-7, the V gene TRBV28; D is perhaps TRBD2 (6 bases). The CDR3 has 14 amino acids. The germline V gene has CDR1 MDHEN and CDR2 SYDVKM. Trimming pared 7 bases from V and 2 bases from J, leaving 15 bases between. The CDR3 loop is CASNGAERAYEQYF. The CDR3 DNA sequence: TGTGCCAGCAACGGCGCGGAGCGGGCCTACGAGCAGTACTTC.

The V call is TRBV9, the J call TRBJ1-6; possible D gene TRBD1, 5 bases. Trimming shortened V by 0 bases and J by 13 bases, and 14 bases separated the two germline ends. The CDR3 totals 14 residues. Germline CDR1 is SGDLS and CDR2 is YYNGEE. CDR3 in DNA: TGTGCCAGCAGCGTAGCTGTCGGGGCTGCGCCCCTCCACTTT. Protein: CASSVAVGAAPLHF. Full variable domain (remainder filled in from reference TRBV9 and TRBJ1-6): DSGVTQTPKHLITATGQRVTLRCSPRSGDLSVYWYQQSLDQGLQFLIQYYNGEERAKGNILERFSAQQFPDLHSELNLSSLELGDSALYFCASSVAVGAAPLHFGNGTRLTVT.

The chain is built from TRBV7-2 and TRBJ2-3; 8 positions agree with TRBD1. Per germline, CDR1 SGHTA and CDR2 FQGNSA. The V segment lost 4 bases and the J segment 2 bases; nucleotides outside the gene matches: 8. The CDR3 has 16 residues. The DNA of the CDR3 is TGTGCCAGCAGCTCAGGACAGGGTTCTATCACAGATACGCAGTATTTT. The encoded protein is CASSSGQGSITDTQYF. The full variable domain, in which reference TRBV7-2 and TRBJ2-3 provide the parts outside the CDR3, is GAGVSQSPSNKVTEKGKDVELRCDPISGHTALYWYRQSLGQGLEFLIYFQGNSAPDKSGLPSDRFSAERTGGSVSTLTIQRTQQEDSAVYLCASSSGQGSITDTQYFGPGTRLTVL.

As concerns this clone: At the DNA level, this CDR3 is encoded by other sequences in the same sample as well. The chain uses TRBV18 and TRBJ1-1; tentative D call: TRBD1 (5 bases). Germline assignment: CDR1 KGHSH and CDR2 LQKENI. The CDR3 has 14 residues. Trimming removed 0 bases from V and 4 bases from J, with 9 bases in between. The DNA for the CDR3 is TGTGCCAGCTCACCACCCGGAGGGGTCACTGAAGCTTTCTTT. It encodes CASSPPGGVTEAFF.

As to this clone: A far larger clone is only one base removed, so a read error is likely. This sample also contains other DNA sequences that code for the same CDR3. J is TRBJ2-7 and V is TRBV28; D is uncertain. The CDR3 runs 13 residues. Germline V CDR1 and CDR2: MDHEN, SYDVKM. The CDR3, as DNA: TGTGCCAGCACCACATCCAGAGCCTACGAACAGTACTTC. It is translated as CASTTSRAYEQYF.

The chain couples TRBV30 to TRBJ1-2; 7 nucleotides match TRBD1. The length of the CDR3 is 13 residues. J was trimmed by 6 bases and V by 2 bases; bases with no gene match: 6. The V gene's germline CDR1 is GTSNPN and CDR2 SVGIG (reference sequence). CDR3 sequence (DNA): TGTGCCTGGAGTATTAGGGGGCGTCATGGCTACACCTTC. Encoded protein: CAWSIRGRHGYTF.

The genes are TRBV7-9 and TRBJ1-2; 10 nucleotides agree with TRBD1. CDR1 is SEHNR and CDR2 is FQNEAQ in the germline V gene (reference sequence). CDR3 length equals 13 residues. V was pared by 5 bases and J by 8 bases, with 5 bases of the junction left unmatched. DNA of the CDR3: TGTGCCAGCAGCCAGACAGGGGGCTGGGGCTACACCTTC. Its protein is CASSQTGGWGYTF.

The rearrangement uses TRBV7-9 and TRBJ2-1; 9 nucleotides align to TRBD2. After removal of 5 bases from V and 2 bases from J, the junction contained 10 bases not matched to a gene. The CDR3 contains 17 residues. Germline lookup yields CDR1 SEHNR and CDR2 FQNEAQ (reference sequence). The CDR3 DNA reads TGTGCCAGCAGCGGGACTAGCCAGTGGGGGGCCTACAATGAGCAGTTCTTC. Translating it yields CASSGTSQWGAYNEQFF.

This clone was picked up a small number of times. The CDR3 bases are TGTGCTAGTGGTTCCGGGATAGGAGCGAACACCGGGGAGCTGTTTTTT. It specifies CASGSGIGANTGELFF. The rearrangement uses TRBV12-5 and TRBJ2-2; perhaps TRBD2 as D (5 bases). This CDR3 comprises 16 residues. With 4 bases removed from V and 0 bases from J, the gap between germline ends came to 12 bases. Per the germline V gene, CDR1 is LGHNT and CDR2 is FRNRAP.

The sample holds a few counts of this clone. The J gene is TRBJ2-6, the V gene TRBV28; D remains ambiguous. The V gene lost 5 bases and the J gene lost 0 bases, with 11 bases spanning the gap. The germline gives CDR1 MDHEN, CDR2 SYDVKM. The CDR3 is 16 amino acids. The CDR3 nucleotides read TGTGCCAGCAGTGTGGCCCGCAGCTCTGGGGCCAACGTCCTGACTTTC. Encoded protein: CASSVARSSGANVLTF.

This clone was detected a few times. This chain links TRBV20-1 with TRBJ1-3; D remains unclear. V shed 5 bases and J shed 3 bases, with 2 bases lying between them. The CDR3 runs to 10 residues. CDR1 and CDR2 (germline): DFQATT, SNEGSKA (reference sequence). CDR3 protein: CSAGGNTIYF. The CDR3 nucleotides are TGCAGTGCTGGTGGAAACACCATATATTTT.

The V gene is TRBV4-1, the J gene TRBJ2-3; TRBD2 matches at 8 bases. The CDR3 has 17 residues. Looked up from germline, CDR1 is MGHRA and CDR2 is YSYEKL. Unmatched junction bases numbered 11, after V lost 1 base and J lost 5 bases. The CDR3 loop reads CASSQAYSGTPRDTQYF. CDR3 nucleotides: TGCGCCAGCAGCCAAGCGTATAGCGGGACCCCCCGAGATACGCAGTATTTT.

This clone occurred many times. This sequence joins TRBV30 and TRBJ1-4; D is unresolved. CDR1 is GTSNPN and CDR2 is SVGIG in the germline V gene (reference sequence). The CDR3 extends over 14 amino acids. V was trimmed by 2 bases and J by 2 bases, leaving 9 bases between them. The CDR3 region is CAWSHKTTNEKLFF. The DNA of the CDR3 is TGTGCCTGGAGTCACAAGACGACTAATGAAAAACTGTTTTTT.

The chain uses TRBV4-3 and TRBJ1-4; tentative D call: TRBD1 (6 bases). V gave up 0 bases and J gave up 8 bases, with 16 bases separating them. Per germline, CDR1 LGHNA and CDR2 YSLEER. The CDR3 spans 16 residues. Written as DNA, the CDR3 is TGCGCCAGCAGCCAAGAAGGGCGAGGGGGATTCGAAAAACTGTTTTTT. Its protein is CASSQEGRGGFEKLFF.

CDR3 amino acids: CASSVGLVSYEQYF. In DNA form, the CDR3 reads TGTGCCAGCAGCGTTGGACTAGTTTCCTACGAGCAGTACTTC. The chain carries TRBV7-2 and TRBJ2-7, with 7 bases lining up with TRBD2. Looked up from germline, CDR1 is SGHTA and CDR2 is FQGNSA. J was trimmed by 1 base and V by 5 bases; bases with no gene match: 5. The CDR3 totals 14 residues.

V usage is TRBV2 and J usage is TRBJ1-4, with D perhaps matching TRBD1 (5 bases). V lost 7 bases, J lost 4 bases, and 16 bases lay in between. The CDR3 is 15 amino acids. Per the germline V gene, CDR1 is SNHLY and CDR2 is FYNNEI. CDR3 in amino acids: CASTRREGDNEKLFF. The CDR3 bases are TGTGCCAGCACGCGACGAGAAGGGGATAATGAAAAACTGTTTTTT. Combining the CDR3 with reference TRBV2 and TRBJ1-4 gives the whole variable domain EPEVTQTPSHQVTQMGQEVILRCVPISNHLYFYWYRQILGQKVEFLVSFYNNEISEKSEIFDDQFSVERPDGSNFTLKIRSTKLEDSAMYFCASTRREGDNEKLFFGSGTQLSVL.

The V call is TRBV28, the J call TRBJ2-1, with a tentative D call TRBD2 (6 bases). V was clipped by 6 bases and J by 5 bases, with 8 bases between them. This CDR3 is built from 12 residues. Germline-derived CDR1 and CDR2 are MDHEN and SYDVKM. The CDR3 reads CASSRGNNEQFF. For the CDR3, the DNA is TGTGCCAGCAGCCGGGGGAACAATGAGCAGTTCTTC.

This chain connects TRBV7-9 to TRBJ2-5; 8 nucleotides line up with TRBD2. The J call may not be correct, given that the DNA end is closer to TRBJ2-7. Germline V gene data show CDR1 as SEHNR and CDR2 as FQNEAQ (reference sequence). CDR3 length: 13 amino acids. In DNA form, the CDR3 reads TGTGCCAGCAGCTTAGCCGGGACTAGCGAGCAGTACTTC. This encodes CASSLAGTSEQYF.

This chain joins TRBV9 and TRBJ1-5; no reliable D call. The CDR3 extends over 13 amino acids. Looked up from germline, CDR1 is SGDLS and CDR2 is YYNGEE. Deletions cut 4 bases from V and 5 bases from J, with 10 bases between. The CDR3 nucleotides are TGTGCCAGCAGCCCTGACCCTTATCAGCCCCAGCATTTT. This translates into CASSPDPYQPQHF. Full variable domain (rest looked up from reference TRBV9 and TRBJ1-5): DSGVTQTPKHLITATGQRVTLRCSPRSGDLSVYWYQQSLDQGLQFLIQYYNGEERAKGNILERFSAQQFPDLHSELNLSSLELGDSALYFCASSPDPYQPQHFGDGTRLSIL.

The chain joins TRBV29-1 to TRBJ2-6, with 11 nucleotides matching TRBD1. The CDR3 totals 15 residues. The germline gives CDR1 SQVTM, CDR2 ANQGSEA. J lost 1 base, V lost 6 bases, and 2 bases had no gene match. The CDR3 spells CSVGQGVSGANVLTF. The CDR3 DNA follows: TGCAGCGTGGGACAGGGGGTTTCTGGGGCCAACGTCCTGACTTTC. Combining the CDR3 with reference TRBV29-1 and TRBJ2-6 gives the whole variable domain SAVISQKPSRDICQRGTSLTIQCQVDSQVTMMFWYRQQPGQSLTLIATANQGSEATYESGFVIDKFPISRPNLTFSTLTVSNMSPEDSSIYLCSVGQGVSGANVLTFGAGSRLTVL.